The rows below give T cell receptor beta chains drawn from one sample of a study of T cell responses to AZD1222 COVID-19 vaccine. This table comes from immunoSEQ multiplex PCR, and its TCRdb copy is limited to in-frame clones, with some not included. The table includes 130,000 or so clones, 80% to 95% detected once. The sequenced sample was peripheral blood, obtained 28 days after the second dose of the MenACWY control vaccine. The source is an adult who received the MenACWY meningococcal vaccine as a control. Each CDR3 is given with its conserved first and last residue. The D gene is left open where the match is weak. Size values are once, few and many counts, or a class for expanded clones, and some rows have none.

j_call d_call clone_size v_call cdr3_aa cdr3_nt
TRBJ1-6 TRBD1 - TRBV4-1 CASSRTGVSSEDNSPLHF TGCGCCAGCAGCCGGACAGGGGTTTCCTCGGAGGATAATTCACCCCTCCACTTT
TRBJ1-5 - - TRBV24-1 CATSDRGGWNQPQHF TGTGCCACCAGTGACAGGGGCGGGTGGAATCAGCCCCAGCATTTT
TRBJ1-5 - - TRBV7-9 CASSFSGNQPQHF TGTGCCAGCAGCTTCTCGGGCAATCAGCCCCAGCATTTT
TRBJ1-1 - - TRBV28 CASRSTGKAFF TGTGCCAGCAGGAGTACAGGGAAAGCTTTCTTT
TRBJ2-1 - - TRBV11-2 CASRLTGKGYEQFF TGTGCCAGCAGGTTGACCGGGAAGGGCTATGAGCAGTTCTTC
TRBJ2-1 - - TRBV5-8 CASSSRRRGDNEQFF TGTGCCAGCAGCTCCCGACGCCGAGGGGACAATGAGCAGTTCTTC
TRBJ1-4 - - TRBV6-5 CASSYRHPNEKLFF TGTGCCAGCAGTTACCGGCACCCTAATGAAAAACTGTTTTTT
TRBJ2-3 - - TRBV28 CASSLGPTDTQYF TGTGCCAGCAGTTTGGGCCCTACGGATACGCAGTATTTT
TRBJ2-2 - - TRBV6-1 CASSESIGNTGELFF TGTGCCAGCAGTGAAAGTATAGGAAACACCGGGGAGCTGTTTTTT
TRBJ2-1 TRBD2 - TRBV6-4 CASSVVAGEGNEQFF TGTGCCAGCAGTGTCGTAGCGGGGGAAGGGAATGAGCAGTTCTTC
TRBJ1-4 TRBD1 once TRBV7-2 CASSLTGENEKLFF TGTGCCAGCAGCCTCACAGGGGAGAATGAAAAACTGTTTTTT
TRBJ2-7 TRBD2 - TRBV29-1 CSVVRGGYEQYF TGCAGCGTTGTTCGGGGGGGCTACGAGCAGTACTTC
TRBJ2-3 TRBD2 - TRBV2 CASSIGAGGSTDTQYF TGTGCCAGCAGTATTGGTGCGGGGGGGAGCACAGATACGCAGTATTTT
TRBJ2-3 TRBD1 - TRBV19 CASSGDRGGTDTQYF TGTGCCAGTAGTGGGGACAGGGGTGGCACAGATACGCAGTATTTT
TRBJ2-7 - - TRBV28 CASSPRVVYEQYF TGTGCCAGCAGCCCACGGGTCGTGTACGAGCAGTACTTC
TRBJ1-4 - - TRBV6-4 CASSTEPATNEKLFF TGTGCCAGCAGTACGGAACCCGCAACTAATGAAAAACTGTTTTTT
TRBJ2-5 - - TRBV28 CASSRDGYQETQYF TGTGCCAGCAGCCGGGACGGATACCAAGAGACCCAGTACTTC
TRBJ1-2 - - TRBV7-9 CASSLAPALGGYTF TGTGCCAGCAGCTTAGCGCCAGCCTTGGGGGGCTACACCTTC
TRBJ1-2 TRBD1 - TRBV6-6 CASSPTGDGYTF TGTGCCAGCAGCCCGACAGGGGATGGCTACACCTTC
TRBJ2-2 - - TRBV7-2 CASSLGRNTGELFF TGTGCCAGCAGCTTAGGACGTAACACCGGGGAGCTGTTTTTT
TRBJ1-2 TRBD1 - TRBV12-3/TRBV12-4 CASSLGQGEGYTF TGTGCCAGCAGTTTAGGACAGGGGGAAGGCTACACCTTC
TRBJ2-5 - - TRBV7-6 CASSLVSGGTLRETQYF TGTGCCAGCAGCTTAGTTTCCGGGGGGACACTGAGGGAGACCCAGTACTTC
TRBJ1-4 TRBD1 - TRBV6-6 CASSRTGGPSFGEKLFF TGTGCCAGCAGTCGGACAGGGGGCCCCTCTTTTGGTGAAAAACTGTTTTTT
TRBJ1-1 - - TRBV5-4 CASSLGEGGTEAFF TGTGCCAGCAGCTTGGGGGAGGGGGGCACTGAAGCTTTCTTT
TRBJ2-7 TRBD2 - TRBV19 CASRILAGASYEQYF TGTGCCAGTAGGATCCTAGCGGGAGCTTCCTACGAGCAGTACTTC
TRBJ1-5 - - TRBV2 CASSVPKSKNQPQHF TGTGCCAGCAGTGTACCGAAGTCCAAAAATCAGCCCCAGCATTTT
TRBJ1-6 - - TRBV25-1 CASSKFGTAPTLHF TGTGCCAGCAGTAAGTTTGGGACGGCCCCTACCCTCCACTTT
TRBJ1-1 - - TRBV7-6 CASSLSSGRRGIEAFF TGTGCCAGCAGCTTATCGTCAGGGCGCCGGGGGATTGAAGCTTTCTTT
TRBJ1-5 - - TRBV4-3 CASSQEVNQPQHF TGCGCCAGCAGCCAAGAGGTCAATCAGCCCCAGCATTTT
TRBJ1-2 - - TRBV11-1 CASSLAGNYGYTF TGTGCCAGCAGCTTAGCAGGGAACTATGGCTACACCTTC
TRBJ1-4 TRBD1 - TRBV19 CASSTGTGGVEKLFF TGTGCCAGTAGCACCGGGACAGGGGGCGTCGAAAAACTGTTTTTT
TRBJ1-1 - - TRBV28 CASSPRVNTEAFF TGTGCCAGCAGCCCAAGGGTGAACACTGAAGCTTTCTTT
TRBJ1-5 TRBD1 - TRBV28 CASSLLGQGFGQPQHF TGTGCCAGCAGTTTATTGGGACAGGGCTTTGGTCAGCCCCAGCATTTT
TRBJ1-3 - - TRBV7-9 CASSLDGGNTIYF TGTGCCAGCAGCTTAGACGGAGGAAACACCATATATTTT
TRBJ2-3 - - TRBV3-1/TRBV3-2 CASSQAGAIADTQYF TGTGCCAGCAGCCAAGCGGGGGCGATCGCAGATACGCAGTATTTT
TRBJ2-1 TRBD1 - TRBV9 CASSNTDRTNYNEQFF TGTGCCAGCAGTAATACGGACAGGACGAACTACAATGAGCAGTTCTTC
TRBJ1-2 - - TRBV18 CASSPGLESNGYTF TGTGCCAGCTCACCGGGATTAGAGTCTAATGGCTACACCTTC
TRBJ2-5 - - TRBV11-1 CASSFGRNQETQYF TGTGCCAGCAGCTTCGGGCGGAACCAAGAGACCCAGTACTTC
TRBJ1-2 - - TRBV27 CASKNRVGGYTF TGTGCCAGCAAGAACAGGGTAGGTGGCTACACCTTC
TRBJ1-2 - - TRBV7-2 CASSSLTRTSYTF TGTGCCAGCAGCTCACTTACTCGGACGAGCTACACCTTC
TRBJ1-3 - - TRBV28 CASSLQGQAPSGNTIYF TGTGCCAGCAGTTTACAGGGACAAGCGCCCTCTGGAAACACCATATATTTT
TRBJ2-7 - - TRBV27 CASSPRGSYEQYF TGTGCCAGCAGTCCCAGGGGCTCCTACGAGCAGTACTTC
TRBJ2-5 - - TRBV3-1/TRBV3-2 CASSQGKYGRLQETQYF TGTGCCAGCAGCCAAGGAAAGTACGGCAGGCTCCAAGAGACCCAGTACTTC
TRBJ2-1 - - TRBV5-1 CASSLSGQGSYNEQFF TGCGCCAGCAGCTTGAGTGGGCAGGGATCCTACAATGAGCAGTTCTTC
TRBJ1-4 - - TRBV5-5 CASSFRQSNEKLFF TGTGCCAGCAGCTTTCGACAGTCTAATGAAAAACTGTTTTTT
TRBJ2-5 - - TRBV5-1 CASSLRPETQYF TGCGCCAGCAGCTTGCGTCCCGAGACCCAGTACTTC
TRBJ2-2 - once TRBV27 CASSLVPGNTGELFF TGTGCCAGCAGTTTGGTCCCCGGGAACACCGGGGAGCTGTTTTTT
TRBJ1-2 - - TRBV18 CASSPDSDGYGYTF TGTGCCAGCTCACCAGACAGTGACGGCTATGGCTACACCTTC
TRBJ2-3 - - TRBV7-6 CASSLRGAGSTDTQYF TGTGCCAGCAGCTTAAGAGGAGCGGGTAGCACAGATACGCAGTATTTT
TRBJ2-2 - - TRBV6-2/TRBV6-3 CASSWTLVTGELFF TGTGCCAGCAGTTGGACTCTCGTCACCGGGGAGCTGTTTTTT
TRBJ1-1 - - TRBV30 CAWSRRGPLDVAFF TGTGCCTGGAGTAGAAGGGGACCTTTAGACGTCGCTTTCTTT
TRBJ1-1 - - TRBV6-2/TRBV6-3 CASSLTGKSNTEAFF TGTGCCAGCAGTCTGACAGGTAAGTCGAACACTGAAGCTTTCTTT
TRBJ1-1 TRBD1 - TRBV7-9 CASSLEGATGNTEAFF TGTGCCAGCAGCTTAGAGGGGGCGACAGGCAACACTGAAGCTTTCTTT
TRBJ2-1 TRBD1 - TRBV11-3 CASSAATRGPYNEQFF TGTGCCAGCAGCGCCGCGACGAGGGGGCCGTACAATGAGCAGTTCTTC
TRBJ2-1 TRBD2 - TRBV10-3 CAIREGLPNYNEQFF TGTGCCATCAGGGAGGGACTACCAAATTACAATGAGCAGTTCTTC
TRBJ2-1 TRBD2 - TRBV5-8 CASSYATGLAGGDEQFF TGTGCCAGCAGCTACGCCACGGGACTAGCGGGGGGGGATGAGCAGTTCTTC
TRBJ1-2 - - TRBV19 CASKSRENYGYTF TGTGCCAGCAAAAGCCGGGAGAACTATGGCTACACCTTC
TRBJ2-2 TRBD1 - TRBV7-6 CASSLDRGRITGELFF TGTGCCAGCAGCTTAGACAGGGGGCGCATCACCGGGGAGCTGTTTTTT